The source of this TCR beta chain is a study of blood T cells in healthy people across ages. Germline CDR1 is DFQATT and CDR2 is SNEGSKA (reference sequence). CDR3 length equals 15 residues. The junction had 7 bases not matched to a gene; V was cut back by 4 bases and J by 3 bases. About 10 milliliters of peripheral blood were drawn from each donor into EDTA-treated tubes. Alongside a J-beta primer mix, a sample-barcoded 5' primer served in a second PCR lasting about 7 to 12 cycles. MiXCR, applied by TCRdb to the 5' RACE reads, yields one record per CDR3 protein. The repertoire consists of under 800,000 distinct CDR3 sequences, with 40% to 45% occurring once and the leading ten covering 20% to 25%. This clonotype has a handful of counts.

The chain employs TRBV20-1 and TRBJ2-2, with 8 bases identical to TRBD2. Sequencing input: blood. The clonotype comes from a woman aged 55 to 70 in good health. CDR3 in DNA: TGCAGTGCTATGTCTAGCGGGCTTTACACCGGGGAGCTGTTTTTT. Its translation is CSAMSSGLYTGELFF.